This is a list of T cell receptor beta chains from one sample in a study of cytomegalovirus exposure and HLA in healthy donors. Using immunoSEQ multiplex PCR, the repertoire was profiled, and TCRdb retains in-frame clones only, with some absent. Recorded for this sample: roughly 150,000 clones. Specimen: PBMCs. These receptors all come from a woman aged 50 to 60 in good health and CMV-seronegative. CDR3s include the opening cysteine and the closing phenylalanine or tryptophan. The D gene is left open where the match is weak.

J gene	D gene	V gene	CDR3 protein	CDR3 DNA
TRBJ1-1	NA	TRBV28	CATALAGRGAFF	TGTGCCACCGCCTTAGCAGGAAGGGGGGCTTTCTTT
TRBJ2-3	TRBD1	TRBV4-1	CASSPGGDTQYF	TGCGCCAGCAGCCCAGGGGGCGATACGCAGTATTTT
TRBJ2-4	NA	TRBV18	CASSPGQSENIQYF	TGTGCCAGCTCACCCGGACAGTCGGAAAACATTCAGTACTTC
TRBJ2-5	NA	TRBV19	CASSKGKETQYF	TGTGCCAGTAGTAAGGGGAAAGAGACCCAGTACTTC
TRBJ2-2	TRBD1	TRBV2	CASRDRVSPGELFF	TGTGCCAGCCGGGACAGGGTTAGCCCCGGGGAGCTGTTTTTT
TRBJ2-3	NA	TRBV18	CASSPTGPARPDTQYF	TGTGCCAGCTCACCAACAGGGCCCGCGCGGCCAGATACGCAGTATTTT
TRBJ2-2	TRBD1	TRBV5-4	CASSLQDRGNTGELFF	TGTGCCAGCAGCTTGCAGGACAGGGGTAACACCGGGGAGCTGTTTTTT
TRBJ2-5	NA	TRBV7-9	CASSLWSRQETQYF	TGTGCCAGCAGCCTCTGGAGTCGGCAAGAGACCCAGTACTTC
TRBJ1-1	NA	TRBV7-7	CASITVDQGPNTEAFF	TGTGCTAGCATCACTGTAGATCAGGGGCCCAACACTGAAGCTTTCTTT
TRBJ1-1	NA	TRBV30	CAYRQDAEAFF	TGTGCCTACAGACAGGACGCTGAAGCTTTCTTT
TRBJ1-6	NA	TRBV27	CASSLDAGADSPLHF	TGTGCCAGCAGTTTAGATGCAGGGGCGGATTCACCCCTCCACTTT
TRBJ1-6	TRBD1	TRBV19	CASSIALQGWNSPLHF	TGTGCCAGTAGTATCGCCTTACAGGGGTGGAATTCACCCCTCCACTTT
TRBJ2-2	NA	TRBV6-6	CASRLGGTGELFF	TGTGCCAGCAGGCTAGGAGGCACCGGGGAGCTGTTTTTT
TRBJ2-7	TRBD1	TRBV7-9	CASSFPRTGSYEQYF	TGTGCCAGCAGCTTTCCCCGGACAGGTTCCTACGAGCAGTACTTC
TRBJ2-5	TRBD2	TRBV15	CATSRDYLAGEETQYF	TGTGCCACCAGCAGAGATTACCTAGCGGGGGAAGAGACCCAGTACTTC
TRBJ1-1	TRBD1	TRBV12-5	CASGLVTGISEAFF	TGTGCTAGTGGTTTGGTGACAGGGATCTCTGAAGCTTTCTTT
TRBJ1-1	NA	TRBV5-1	CASSSHGGTNTEAFF	TGCGCCAGCAGCTCCCACGGGGGGACGAACACTGAAGCTTTCTTT
TRBJ2-7	NA	TRBV18	CASSPPGEWEQYF	TGTGCCAGCTCACCACCAGGGGAATGGGAGCAGTACTTC
TRBJ2-1	TRBD2	TRBV14	CATTSTSGSRDEQFF	TGTGCCACAACGAGTACTAGCGGATCTAGGGATGAGCAGTTCTTC
TRBJ2-3	NA	TRBV21-1	CASSLPSSGLTQYF	TGTGCCAGCAGTCTTCCTTCCTCGGGACTTACGCAGTATTTT
TRBJ1-1	NA	TRBV19	CASSIDSVMNTEAFF	TGTGCCAGTAGTATTGACAGTGTGATGAACACTGAAGCTTTCTTT
TRBJ2-7	TRBD1	TRBV11-3	CASSLEGTGDYEQYF	TGTGCCAGCAGCCTAGAGGGGACAGGGGATTACGAGCAGTACTTC
TRBJ2-2	NA	TRBV25-1	CASSVRPRGAAGELFF	TGTGCCAGCAGTGTTCGACCCAGGGGTGCGGCCGGGGAGCTGTTTTTT